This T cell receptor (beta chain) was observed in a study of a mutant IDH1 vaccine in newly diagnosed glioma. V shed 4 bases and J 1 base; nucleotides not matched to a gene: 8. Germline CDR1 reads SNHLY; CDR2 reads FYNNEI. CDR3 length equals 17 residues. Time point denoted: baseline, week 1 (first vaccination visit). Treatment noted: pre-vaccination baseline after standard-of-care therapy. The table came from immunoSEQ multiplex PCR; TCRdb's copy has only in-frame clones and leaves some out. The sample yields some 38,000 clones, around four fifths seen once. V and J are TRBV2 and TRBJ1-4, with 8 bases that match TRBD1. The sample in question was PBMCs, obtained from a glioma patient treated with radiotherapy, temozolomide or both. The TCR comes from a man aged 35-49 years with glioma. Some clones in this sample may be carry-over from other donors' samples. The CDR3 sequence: CASSGQGRTETNEKLFF. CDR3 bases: TGTGCCAGCAGTGGACAGGGGAGGACCGAAACTAATGAAAAACTGTTTTTT.